The rows below give T cell receptor beta chains drawn from one sample of a study of vaccination effects on CD4 cells after COVID-19. Sequencing was performed with immunoSEQ multiplex PCR; in TCRdb, only in-frame clones are kept and a portion is missing. The table records tens of thousands of clones, about four fifths of them present only once. These receptors' targets are unknown. Sequenced here: CD4+ T cells from PBMCs cultured with SARS-CoV-2 spike peptides, sampled before COVID-19 vaccination. The receptors stem from a human donor who received a COVID-19 vaccine. Each CDR3 is given with its conserved first and last residue. The D gene is left open where the match is weak. Some rows have no size entry. The others give once, few or many, or a class for an expanded clone.

TRBJ1-1	TRBV19	.	14	.	TGTGCCAGTACCTCCGCCGCGCAGCGCACTGAAGCTTTCTTT	CASTSAAQRTEAFF
TRBJ1-1	TRBV10-3	.	12	.	TGTGCCATCGGTCAGATCAACACTGAAGCTTTCTTT	CAIGQINTEAFF
TRBJ2-5	TRBV3-1/TRBV3-2	.	14	.	TGTGCCAGCAGCCAAGATGTATCCTCTGGGACCCAGTACTTC	CASSQDVSSGTQYF
TRBJ2-3	TRBV6-5	.	14	.	TGTGCCAGCACTAAAAGCGGCTCCACAGATACGCAGTATTTT	CASTKSGSTDTQYF
TRBJ1-4	TRBV25-1	TRBD1	15	.	TGTGCCAGCAGTGACCTGGACAGGTATAATGAAAAACTGTTTTTT	CASSDLDRYNEKLFF
TRBJ1-2	TRBV4-1	TRBD1	15	.	TGCGCCAGCAGCCAACGGGACAGGACTAACTATGGCTACACCTTC	CASSQRDRTNYGYTF
TRBJ2-2	TRBV7-3	TRBD2	15	.	TGTGCCAGCAGCTTACAGCGGGGGGGCACCGGGGAGCTGTTTTTT	CASSLQRGGTGELFF
TRBJ1-5	TRBV6-2/TRBV6-3	.	15	.	TGTGCCAGCAGTTACTCAGGGTCAGGCAATCAGCCCCAGCATTTT	CASSYSGSGNQPQHF
TRBJ1-1	TRBV25-1	.	15	.	TGTGCCAGCAGTGAATACGGCAGCTTGAACACTGAAGCTTTCTTT	CASSEYGSLNTEAFF
TRBJ1-6	TRBV28	.	13	once	TGTGCCAGCAGTTCGGGCGCTAATTCACCCCTCCACTTT	CASSSGANSPLHF
TRBJ2-1	TRBV5-1	.	12	once	TGCGCCAGTTCCGAGTCCTACAATGAGCAGTTCTTC	CASSESYNEQFF
TRBJ2-5	TRBV5-1	.	13	.	TGCGCCAGCAGCCGGGGCGGTCCAGAGACCCAGTACTTC	CASSRGGPETQYF
TRBJ2-5	TRBV25-1	.	13	.	TGTGCCAGTGGGAGCAGGGGTGAGGAGACCCAGTACTTC	CASGSRGEETQYF
TRBJ1-1	TRBV29-1	TRBD1	14	.	TGCAGCGTTGAAGGGAACAGGGGGCTCACTGAAGCTTTCTTT	CSVEGNRGLTEAFF
TRBJ2-2	TRBV4-1	TRBD2	19	.	TGCGCCAGCAGCCAAGGCGTAGCGGGGGGCCTGGGGAACACCGGGGAGCTGTTTTTT	CASSQGVAGGLGNTGELFF
TRBJ2-3	TRBV2	.	12	.	TGTGCCAGCGGAAAACAGGGTGATACGCAGTATTTT	CASGKQGDTQYF
TRBJ2-2	TRBV18	TRBD1	16	.	TGTGCCAGCTCACCAATCCAGGACAGGGGGTCCGGGGAGCTGTTTTTT	CASSPIQDRGSGELFF
TRBJ1-1	TRBV7-9	.	14	.	TGTGCCAGCAGCTTGACAGGAGTGAACACTGAAGCTTTCTTT	CASSLTGVNTEAFF
TRBJ1-2	TRBV28	.	12	.	TGTGCCAGCAGTGCGACGGCGTATGGCTACACCTTC	CASSATAYGYTF
TRBJ2-1	TRBV2	.	14	.	TGTGCCAGCAGCTACATGGCCTCCTACAATGAGCAGTTCTTC	CASSYMASYNEQFF
TRBJ2-1	TRBV5-1	TRBD1	14	.	TGCGCCAGCAACCGGGACAGGGGCTTTCATGAGCAGTTCTTC	CASNRDRGFHEQFF
TRBJ1-6	TRBV5-4	TRBD1	15	.	TGTGCCAGCAGCTTTGGGGACAGTAGTAATTCACCCCTCCACTTT	CASSFGDSSNSPLHF
TRBJ1-2	TRBV3-1/TRBV3-2	TRBD1	17	.	TGTGCCAGCAGCCAAGATAGGGACAGGATCCGTAACTATGGCTACACCTTC	CASSQDRDRIRNYGYTF
TRBJ1-1	TRBV7-2	TRBD1	15	few	TGTGCCAGCAGCCAACAGGGACAGGCGAACACTGAAGCTTTCTTT	CASSQQGQANTEAFF
TRBJ2-5	TRBV7-2	.	16	.	TGTGCCAGCGGATTTAAGGGTGGGGGGACCCAAGAGACCCAGTACTTC	CASGFKGGGTQETQYF
TRBJ1-5	TRBV4-1	.	15	.	TGCGCCAGCAGCCAAGCAGGCCTTAGCAATCAGCCCCAGCATTTT	CASSQAGLSNQPQHF
TRBJ1-3	TRBV9	.	17	.	TGTGCCAGCAGCTTAACGGGACGGGGACTCCGAGGAAACACCATATATTTT	CASSLTGRGLRGNTIYF
TRBJ2-2	TRBV7-2	TRBD1	16	.	TGTGCCAGCAGCTCCTCGGGGACAGGGTACACCGGGGAGCTGTTTTTT	CASSSSGTGYTGELFF
TRBJ1-1	TRBV14	.	16	.	TGTGCCAGCAGCCAAGATTTATGGGGGTTGAACACTGAAGCTTTCTTT	CASSQDLWGLNTEAFF
TRBJ2-1	TRBV9	.	14	.	TGTGCCAGCAGCGTAGAAGGGAAGGACAATGAGCAGTTCTTC	CASSVEGKDNEQFF
TRBJ2-1	TRBV29-1	TRBD2	17	few	TGCAGCGTTGAGACTACCTACACTAGCGGGGGGTTCAATGAGCAGTTCTTC	CSVETTYTSGGFNEQFF